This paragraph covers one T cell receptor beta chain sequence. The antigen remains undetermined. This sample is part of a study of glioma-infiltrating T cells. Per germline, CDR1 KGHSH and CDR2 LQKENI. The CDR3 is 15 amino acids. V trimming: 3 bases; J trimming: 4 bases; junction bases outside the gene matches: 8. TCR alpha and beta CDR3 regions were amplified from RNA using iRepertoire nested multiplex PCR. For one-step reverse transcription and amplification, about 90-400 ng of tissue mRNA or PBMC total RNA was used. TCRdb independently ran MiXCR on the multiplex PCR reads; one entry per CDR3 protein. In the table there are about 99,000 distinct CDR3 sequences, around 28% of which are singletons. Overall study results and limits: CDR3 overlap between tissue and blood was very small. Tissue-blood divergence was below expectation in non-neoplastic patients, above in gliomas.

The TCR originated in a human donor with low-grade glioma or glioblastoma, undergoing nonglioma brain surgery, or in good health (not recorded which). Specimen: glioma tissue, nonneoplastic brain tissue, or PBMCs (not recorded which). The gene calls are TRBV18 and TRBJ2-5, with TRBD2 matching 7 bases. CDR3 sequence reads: CASSPLAVPGETQYF. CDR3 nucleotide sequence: TGTGCCAGCTCACCTCTAGCGGTCCCGGGAGAGACCCAGTACTTC.